This T cell receptor (beta chain) was sequenced for a study of T cell repertoires in cytomegalovirus infection. Study summary: From public TCR beta signatures came an indication of both CMV infection and matching HLA type.

This clonotype was counted many times. Antigen unknown. Whole-study results and caveats: There were carriers of CMV plus the relevant HLA, and cumulative public TCR beta family frequency identified them. Within the response measured ex vivo, HLA-C-restricted CMV-specific TCR beta clonotypes were dominant.

Germline V gives CDR1 SGHTA, CDR2 FQGNSA. This CDR3 comprises 14 residues. V was shortened by 1 base and J by 5 bases, with 11 bases between the two germline ends. TCRdb redid the calling of the reads with MiXCR, one entry per CDR3 protein. The sample yields roughly 250,000 distinct CDR3 sequences, around 12% seen once. The clonotype was recovered from a human donor in good health (CMV status not recorded). Some clones in this sample may be carry-over from other donors' samples. The chain carries TRBV7-2 and TRBJ1-1; D may be TRBD1 (5 bases). Sequencing input: PBMCs. This CDR3 is CASSLVRARTEAFF. The CDR3 coding sequence is TGTGCCAGCAGCTTAGTCAGGGCGAGGACTGAAGCTTTCTTT.